The sample holds many counts of the clone carrying this T cell receptor (beta chain). These data come from a study of metastatic and nonmetastatic thyroid tumors. Using MiXCR, TCRdb re-called clones from the PCR reads. The table includes around 89,000 clones, about 15% detected once. This CDR3 comprises 15 residues. Germline CDR1 reads MNHNS; CDR2 reads SASEGT. The V gene end was trimmed by 5 bases and the J gene end by 4 bases; junction bases not matched to a gene: 9. Until they underwent thyroid surgery, no patient had received any treatment. Material for sequencing was blood. The rearrangement joins TRBV6-1 to TRBJ2-5; 8 bases map to TRBD1. This clonotype was sampled from a female donor with papillary thyroid cancer or a benign thyroid nodule (not recorded which). Some clones in this sample may be carry-over from other donors' samples. The CDR3 DNA follows: TGTGCCAGCAGTCCCTGGGGGACAGGACGAGAGACCCAGTACTTC. Translated: CASSPWGTGRETQYF.